This T cell receptor beta chain was identified during a study of long-term antiretroviral therapy in people with HIV. Study-level points and caveats: No data were available on ART adherence, viral resistance or therapy changes.

This clone is a singleton in its sample. Its antigen is not known. Investigators performed immunoSEQ version v3.0 at survey level. The data were produced by immunoSEQ multiplex PCR, yet TCRdb's version contains in-frame clones alone and is incomplete. Of approximately 10,000 clones in the sample, about 70% are singletons; the top ten hold 10% to 15%. The specimen comprised unsorted PBMCs, sampled approximately 3.2 years before starting antiretroviral therapy. The clonotype comes from a man aged 40-55 years with HIV.

The CDR3 here is CASSVDGRPNTEAFF. CDR3 in DNA: TGTGCCAGCAGCGTAGATGGCAGACCGAACACTGAAGCTTTCTTT. V gene TRBV9 combines with J gene TRBJ1-1, with D hard to call. CDR1 is SGDLS and CDR2 is YYNGEE in the germline V gene. Trimming shortened V by 0 bases and J by 1 base, and 10 bases separated the two germline ends. The CDR3 runs 15 residues.